Each of the 32 T cell receptor beta chains below was sequenced from the same sample in a study of type 1 regulatory T cells (dated by TCRdb to the early 2020s). These reads were obtained on an Illumina MiSeq. In-frame beta chains were kept once TCRdb had trimmed the public reads at Q25 with fastp and called clones with MiXCR. Entries that share a CDR3 protein sequence are merged under the most common genes and DNA. The sample yields some 18,000 distinct CDR3 sequences; 10% to 13% were counted once. The biggest ten clones account for 2.5% to 3% of the sample. What was sequenced was CD4+ T cells, either the whole sample or a sorted fraction (not recorded which). Source of these receptors: a human donor in good health.

This clonotype has at least ten counts. J is TRBJ2-3 and V is TRBV20-1; TRBD2 is a possible D gene (5 bases). V lost 3 bases and J 2 bases, leaving 12 bases between the germline ends. CDR3 length: 14 residues. Germline V lookup: CDR1 DFQATT, CDR2 SNEGSKA (reference sequence). The chain's CDR3 is CSARRDPSTDTQYF. For the CDR3, the DNA is TGCAGTGCTAGGAGGGATCCCTCCACAGATACGCAGTATTTT.

This clonotype was observed a few times. The chain combines TRBV7-9 with TRBJ2-7, with TRBD1 as a possible D gene (6 bases). V was pared by 4 bases and J by 1 base, with 11 bases between. The V gene's germline CDR1 is SEHNR and CDR2 FQNEAQ (reference sequence). The CDR3 sequence is 14 residues long. The CDR3 coding sequence is TGTGCCAGCAGCTCGGGGACACCGTCCTACGAGCAGTACTTC. This gives the protein CASSSGTPSYEQYF.

This clonotype occurred a few times. This chain connects TRBV12-3 or TRBV12-4 to TRBJ2-5; no reliable D call. V lost 5 bases and J 4 bases, leaving 8 bases between the germline ends. The CDR3 spans 12 residues. CDR3 protein: CASSAVPETQYF. The CDR3 DNA sequence: TGTGCCAGCAGTGCAGTCCCAGAGACCCAGTACTTC.

On this clonotype: A single base separates this from a much larger clone, so it may be a read error. V gene TRBV5-1 combines with J gene TRBJ1-6; D is unresolved. Trimming shortened V by 4 bases and J by 9 bases, and 11 bases separated the two germline ends. Germline V gives CDR1 SGHRS, CDR2 YFSETQ. The CDR3 contains 13 residues. DNA for the CDR3: TGCGCCAGCAGCCCGAACATCCCTTCACCCCTCCACTTT. Translated: CASSPNIPSPLHF.

This clonotype was found many times. V is TRBV5-1 and J is TRBJ2-5; tentatively, D is TRBD1 (5 bases). Germline-derived CDR1 and CDR2 are SGHRS and YFSETQ. Between the trimmed V and J ends, which lost 4 bases and 3 bases, there was a span of 16 bases. The CDR3 runs to 15 residues. The CDR3 coding sequence is TGCGCCAGCAGCCTATTCTTGGGGCCCGAAGAGACCCAGTACTTC. Protein sequence: CASSLFLGPEETQYF. The whole variable domain, filled in from reference TRBV5-1 and TRBJ2-5, reads KAGVTQTPRYLIKTRGQQVTLSCSPISGHRSVSWYQQTPGQGLQFLFEYFSETQRNKGNFPGRFSGRQFSNSRSEMNVSTLELGDSALYLCASSLFLGPEETQYFGPGTRLLVL.

This clonotype was seen more than once but under ten times. J is TRBJ2-7 and V is TRBV19; 9 bases map to TRBD1. Germline V lookup: CDR1 LNHDA, CDR2 SQIVND (reference sequence). This CDR3 contains 15 residues. The junction had 10 bases not matched to a gene; V was cut back by 6 bases and J by 4 bases. CDR3 coding DNA: TGTGCCAGTAGAAGACAACCCGGGACAGGGTACGAGCAGTACTTC. It translates to CASRRQPGTGYEQYF. The full variable domain, completed using reference TRBV19 and TRBJ2-7, is DGGITQSPKYLFRKEGQNVTLSCEQNLNHDAMYWYRQDPGQGLRLIYYSQIVNDFQKGDIAEGYSVSREKKESFPLTVTSAQKNPTAFYLCASRRQPGTGYEQYFGPGTRLTVT.

The chain links TRBV10-2 to TRBJ2-5, with 8 bases fitting TRBD2. V lost 4 bases and J lost 5; bases outside the gene matches: 0. CDR3 length equals 12 residues. CDR1 is WSHSY, CDR2 SAAADI, per germline. The CDR3 is CASSVAGETQYF. The DNA for the CDR3 is TGCGCCAGCAGTGTAGCGGGGGAGACCCAGTACTTC.

This chain connects TRBV19 to TRBJ1-2; 9 bases agree with TRBD1. CDR1 and CDR2 from the germline V gene are LNHDA and SQIVND (reference sequence). Germline trimming cut 6 bases from V and 5 bases from J; bases unmatched to any gene: 4. This CDR3 comprises 13 residues. CDR3 bases: TGTGCCAGTAGAACCGGGACAGGGTATGGCTACACCTTC. This gives the protein CASRTGTGYGYTF.

This clonotype was observed a few times. This chain joins TRBV5-1 and TRBJ2-7; D is unclear. V lost 0 bases, J lost 6 bases, and 10 bases lay in between. The length of the CDR3 is 13 residues. The germline CDR1 and CDR2 sequences are SGHRS and YFSETQ. The CDR3 DNA follows: TGCGCCAGCAGCTTGGTGAGCGCCTCCGAGCAGTACTTC. Translating it yields CASSLVSASEQYF.

The chain links TRBV5-6 to TRBJ2-3, with 8 bases that match TRBD1. The V and J ends lost 1 base and 3 bases, in that order; junction bases with no gene match: 7. CDR3 length: 16 amino acids. The germline V gene encodes CDR1 SGHDT and CDR2 YYEEEE. Here the CDR3 DNA reads TGTGCCAGCAGCTTGACGAGGACAGGGACGACAGATACGCAGTATTTT. It codes for CASSLTRTGTTDTQYF. Full variable domain (remainder filled in from reference TRBV5-6 and TRBJ2-3): DAGVTQSPTHLIKTRGQQVTLRCSPKSGHDTVSWYQQALGQGPQFIFQYYEEEERQRGNFPDRFSGHQFPNYSSELNVNALLLGDSALYLCASSLTRTGTTDTQYFGPGTRLTVL.

This clonotype was detected many times. The J gene is TRBJ2-7, the V gene TRBV5-1; D is perhaps TRBD1 or TRBD2 (5 bases each). V lost 0 bases and J lost 2, with 12 bases in between. The CDR3 extends over 15 amino acids. Germline CDR1 is SGHRS and CDR2 is YFSETQ. CDR3 residues: CASSLGGASPYEQYF. The DNA for the CDR3 is TGCGCCAGCAGCTTGGGAGGGGCCAGCCCCTACGAGCAGTACTTC.

The CDR3 here is CASSPGLEKTQYF. The DNA of the CDR3 is TGCGCCAGCAGCCCAGGACTAGAAAAGACCCAGTACTTC. The gene calls are TRBV5-1 and TRBJ2-5; the match to TRBD2 covers 7 bases. V gave up 4 bases and J gave up 6 bases; unmatched junction bases: 6. This CDR3 has 13 residues. Germline CDR1 is SGHRS and CDR2 is YFSETQ.

This clonotype was detected ten times or more. The chain recombines TRBV20-1 with TRBJ1-6; D not resolved. Germline CDR1 is DFQATT and CDR2 is SNEGSKA (reference sequence). The CDR3 covers 12 residues. V lost 0 bases and J 10 bases, leaving 7 bases between the germline ends. The CDR3 is CSARDPSSPLHF. The CDR3 DNA reads as TGCAGTGCTAGAGATCCCTCCTCACCCCTCCACTTT.

This clonotype appeared many times. The rearrangement links TRBV11-3 to TRBJ1-6; D is unclear. Trimming shortened V by 1 base and J by 11 bases, and 9 bases separated the two germline ends. CDR1 and CDR2 from the germline V gene are SGHNT and YENEEA. The length of the CDR3 is 13 residues. CDR3: CASSLGEKTPLHF. The CDR3 nucleotides read TGTGCCAGCAGCTTAGGAGAAAAAACACCCCTCCACTTT.

This clonotype has only a few counts. V usage is TRBV2 and J usage is TRBJ1-5; no clear D. CDR1 is SNHLY and CDR2 is FYNNEI in the germline V gene. This CDR3 has 15 residues. V was cut by 4 bases and J by 6 bases, with 16 bases left in between. The DNA of the CDR3 is TGTGCCAGCAGTGGAGAGGTTACGCCAGGTCAGCCCCAGCATTTT. Protein: CASSGEVTPGQPQHF.

Ten or more counts support this clonotype. The chain is built from TRBV3-1 and TRBJ2-7, with D maybe TRBD2 (6 bases). Germline V CDR1 and CDR2: LGHDT, YNNKEL (reference sequence). V dropped 1 base and J dropped 3 bases, with 13 bases sitting between them. CDR3 size: 15 residues. The CDR3 DNA reads TGTGCCAGCAGCCAAGGGCGGGATGAGCTCTACGAGCAGTACTTC. This gives the protein CASSQGRDELYEQYF.

Turning to this clonotype: A junction boundary mismatches the germline segment, possibly from a read error. The rearrangement uses TRBV20-1 and TRBJ1-1, with unresolved D. The V gene's germline CDR1 is DFQATT and CDR2 SNEGSKA (reference sequence). The CDR3 is 12 amino acids. The chain's CDR3 is CSVRVLRAEAFF. DNA for the CDR3: TGCAGTGTTAGAGTTCTGAGGGCTGAAGCTTTCTTT.

This clonotype was detected a few times. The chain uses TRBV5-1 and TRBJ1-1; D not resolved. Trimming took 4 bases from V and 8 from J, leaving 21 bases between them. Germline loops: CDR1 SGHRS, CDR2 YFSETQ. The CDR3 totals 15 residues. The CDR3 loop reads CASSRPSPSDKEAFF. CDR3 nucleotide sequence: TGCGCCAGCAGCCGACCCTCGCCCTCCGACAAAGAAGCTTTCTTT.

The chain links TRBV27 to TRBJ2-5; D gene uncertain. From germline, CDR1 is MNHEY and CDR2 SMNVEV (reference sequence). The CDR3 has 13 residues. The V end was cut by 8 bases, the J end by 1 base, with 11 bases between. CDR3 DNA: TGTGCCAGCGGTGACGGATTCCAAGAGACCCAGTACTTC. It codes for CASGDGFQETQYF.

This clonotype was counted at least ten times. The CDR3 DNA reads TGCAGCGTTGAATGGGCCGGGGAGCTGTTTTTT. Protein: CSVEWAGELFF. The V call is TRBV29-1, the J call TRBJ2-2, with D unresolved. The germline V gene encodes CDR1 SQVTM and CDR2 ANQGSEA. V was trimmed by 2 bases and J by 6 bases, leaving 4 bases between them. This CDR3 spans 11 amino acids.

V and J are TRBV7-2 and TRBJ2-2; D not resolved. The CDR3 runs to 12 residues. Germline loops: CDR1 SGHTA, CDR2 FQGNSA. Deletions cut 5 bases from V and 2 bases from J, with 3 bases between. The CDR3 here is CASSRNTGELFF. The CDR3 DNA is TGTGCCAGCAGCCGAAACACCGGGGAGCTGTTTTTT.

This clonotype was detected ten times or more. V gene TRBV20-1 combines with J gene TRBJ1-3; a weak D match, TRBD1 (5 bases). Germline V gene lookup returns CDR1 DFQATT and CDR2 SNEGSKA (reference sequence). The CDR3 totals 16 residues. Trimming cost V 6 bases and J 3 bases, with 21 bases left between them. For the CDR3, the DNA is TGCAGTGCCCGCCCTTCGGGGCAGAATCTTGGAAACACCATATATTTT. Amino acid sequence: CSARPSGQNLGNTIYF.

This clonotype showed up many times. The chain joins TRBV5-1 to TRBJ2-7; 10 bases are a match to TRBD2. The CDR3 length is 16 residues. Germline assignment: CDR1 SGHRS and CDR2 YFSETQ. Losses at the gene ends were 0 bases for V and 1 base for J; bases not matched to a gene: 4. CDR3 residues: CASSLGASGSSYEQYF. CDR3 nucleotide sequence: TGCGCCAGCAGCTTGGGGGCTAGCGGGAGTTCCTACGAGCAGTACTTC.

The CDR3 sequence is CASSRMGLRDEQFF. DNA for the CDR3: TGTGCCAGCTCACGGATGGGGCTTAGGGATGAGCAGTTCTTC. V gene TRBV18 combines with J gene TRBJ2-1, with D perhaps matching TRBD1 (5 bases). The CDR3 runs 14 residues. Germline loops: CDR1 KGHSH, CDR2 LQKENI. Trimming took off 4 bases at V and 8 bases at J, with 15 bases between the two ends. The full variable domain, in which reference TRBV18 and TRBJ2-1 provide the parts outside the CDR3, is NAGVMQNPRHLVRRRGQEARLRCSPMKGHSHVYWYRQLPEEGLKFMVYLQKENIIDESGMPKERFSAEFPKEGPSILRIQQVVRGDSAAYFCASSRMGLRDEQFFGPGTRLTVL.

This clonotype was detected a few times. The CDR3 protein is CASSPGTSGSRSGANVLTF. CDR3 DNA: TGTGCCAGCAGTCCCGGGACTAGCGGGTCCCGCTCTGGGGCCAACGTCCTGACTTTC. The gene calls are TRBV27 and TRBJ2-6; 12 nucleotides agree with TRBD2. The germline CDR1 and CDR2 sequences are MNHEY and SMNVEV (reference sequence). J gave up 0 bases and V 5 bases, and 8 bases lay outside the gene matches. The CDR3 sequence is 19 residues long.

This clonotype was observed many times. The chain joins TRBV20-1 to TRBJ2-1; perhaps TRBD1 as D (6 bases). The CDR3 spans 14 residues. The germline V gene has CDR1 DFQATT and CDR2 SNEGSKA (reference sequence). The V and J ends lost 1 base and 0 bases respectively, with 7 bases between them. CDR3 nucleotides: TGCAGTGCTAGAGTAGGGGGCTCCTACAATGAGCAGTTCTTC. Its translation is CSARVGGSYNEQFF.

This clonotype has at least ten counts. The chain joins TRBV5-1 to TRBJ2-7, with D possibly being TRBD1 (6 bases). V was trimmed by 2 bases and J by 6 bases, leaving 15 bases between them. CDR1 and CDR2 (germline): SGHRS, YFSETQ. CDR3 size: 14 residues. The CDR3 nucleotides are TGCGCCAGCAGCTTTGGGGACAATCTTTCCGAGCAGTACTTC. Translating gives CASSFGDNLSEQYF.

The chain recombines TRBV30 with TRBJ2-3; 8 positions agree with TRBD2. Per germline, CDR1 GTSNPN and CDR2 SVGIG (reference sequence). The V segment lost 5 bases and the J segment 5 bases; nucleotides outside the gene matches: 15. The length of the CDR3 is 16 residues. CDR3 residues: CAWSPGLAGPLDTQYF. In DNA form, the CDR3 reads TGTGCCTGGTCCCCAGGTTTAGCGGGGCCCTTAGATACGCAGTATTTT.

This clonotype was found many times. The gene calls are TRBV20-1 and TRBJ2-6; TRBD1 might be the D (6 bases). The CDR3 has 16 residues. Trimming removed 3 bases at V and 4 bases at J, with 16 bases between. Germline V gene data show CDR1 as DFQATT and CDR2 as SNEGSKA (reference sequence). DNA of the CDR3: TGCAGTGCTAGGCCCAGGGGAGTATCAGGGGCCAACGTCCTGACTTTC. This translates into CSARPRGVSGANVLTF.

The gene calls are TRBV5-5 and TRBJ1-5, with no clear D. Germline V lookup: CDR1 SGHKS, CDR2 YYEKEE (reference sequence). V was shortened by 0 bases and J by 6 bases, with 7 bases between the two germline ends. CDR3 length: 13 residues. CDR3 sequence: CASSLDGAQPQHF. CDR3 sequence (DNA): TGTGCCAGCAGCTTGGATGGCGCTCAGCCCCAGCATTTT.

In regard to this clonotype: This may be a read error, as it is one base from a much larger clone. The V call is TRBV4-2, the J call TRBJ2-7; 13 bases agree with TRBD2. Per germline, CDR1 LGHNA and CDR2 YNFKEQ. This CDR3 has 15 amino acids. Here the CDR3 reads CASGQGTSGIDEQYF. Here the CDR3 DNA reads TGTGCCAGCGGCCAAGGGACTAGCGGGATAGACGAGCAGTACTTC.

This clonotype was counted many times. The chain uses TRBV14 and TRBJ2-7, with no clear D. This CDR3 spans 16 amino acids. The germline CDR1 and CDR2 sequences are SGHDN and FVKESK. Trimming removed 1 base at V and 3 bases at J, with 16 bases between. The CDR3 spells CASSQGRQGYFYEQYF. DNA of the CDR3: TGTGCCAGCAGCCAAGGTCGCCAAGGGTATTTCTACGAGCAGTACTTC. Based on the CDR3 plus reference TRBV14 and TRBJ2-7, the full variable domain is EAGVTQFPSHSVIEKGQTVTLRCDPISGHDNLYWYRRVMGKEIKFLLHFVKESKQDESGMPNNRFLAERTGGTYSTLKVQPAELEDSGVYFCASSQGRQGYFYEQYFGPGTRLTVT.